This T cell receptor beta chain was captured in a study of T cells expressing NK-cell markers. On this clonotype itself: The antigen remains unidentified.

General study results and limits: There were a handful of donors in whom these clonotypes also led the CD3+CD56-NKG2C+ fraction.

The CDR3 totals 13 residues. CDR1 SGHRS and CDR2 YFSETQ come from the germline V gene. TCRdb re-called the 5' RACE reads, yielding one record per CDR3 amino acid sequence without DNA. This sample contains some 460,000 distinct CDR3 sequences. This rearrangement joins TRBV5-1 to TRBJ1-2; the TCRdb D gene call, TRBD1, has no DNA to confirm it. The sequenced sample consisted of blood T cells: a sorted CD56 or NKG2C T cell subset, CD4+ or CD8+ T cells, or bulk PBMC T cells (not recorded which). This sequence originates from a woman aged 45-65 years in good health. CDR3 loop: CASSLDRGSGYTF.